The clone carrying this T cell receptor beta chain was counted between two and nine times. The data were obtained in a study of response to subunit inactivated influenza vaccine. V shed 4 bases, J shed 6 bases, and the junction held 7 bases outside the gene matches. Germline values: CDR1 MNHNS, CDR2 SASEGT. The length of the CDR3 is 15 residues. TCRdb called the RT-PCR reads again in MiXCR, with one record for every CDR3 protein. The data show around 540,000 distinct CDR3 sequences, roughly 10% seen once. This TCR was sampled from a man between 45 and 60 years old who received an inactivated influenza vaccine. The genes are TRBV6-1 and TRBJ2-1; 9 nucleotides match TRBD2. The specimen was PBMCs from blood, collected on the day of vaccination. Here the CDR3 DNA reads TGTGCCAGCAGTGTGAGAGCGGGGGGCGGCAATGAGCAGTTCTTC. Its translation: CASSVRAGGGNEQFF.